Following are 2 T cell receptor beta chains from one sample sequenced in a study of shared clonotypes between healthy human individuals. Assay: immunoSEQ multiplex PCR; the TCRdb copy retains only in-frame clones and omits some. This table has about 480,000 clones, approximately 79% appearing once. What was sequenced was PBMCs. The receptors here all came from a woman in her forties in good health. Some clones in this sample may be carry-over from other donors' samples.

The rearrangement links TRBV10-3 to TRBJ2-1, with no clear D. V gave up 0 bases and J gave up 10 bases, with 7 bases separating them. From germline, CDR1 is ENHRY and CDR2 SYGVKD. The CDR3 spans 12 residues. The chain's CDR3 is CAISESEKEQFF. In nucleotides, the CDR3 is TGTGCCATCAGTGAGTCAGAGAAGGAGCAGTTCTTC.

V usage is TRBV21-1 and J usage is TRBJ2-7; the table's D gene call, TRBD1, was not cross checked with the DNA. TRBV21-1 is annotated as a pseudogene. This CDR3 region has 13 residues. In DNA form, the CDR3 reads TGTGCCAGCAGCTCCCGGGACAGCTACGAGCAGTACTTC. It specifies CASSSRDSYEQYF.